The 15 T cell receptor beta chains reported below all come from one sample, sequenced in a study of blood T cell repertoires in COVID-19. Only in-frame clones appear in the TCRdb table, and some are missing; sequencing was by immunoSEQ multiplex PCR. Found here are about 210,000 clones, over 75% of them singletons; the top ten hold about 4.8%. The sequenced sample consisted of peripheral blood. Receptor source: a woman in her thirties or forties with acute or convalescent COVID-19.

The chain is built from TRBV7-2 and TRBJ1-1; D may be TRBD1 (5 bases). The germline CDR1 and CDR2 sequences are SGHTA and FQGNSA. The CDR3 is 16 amino acids. The germline V and J ends were trimmed by 1 base and 1 base, with 13 bases remaining between them. The CDR3 spells CASSLVSGGRNTEAFF. The CDR3 DNA sequence: TGTGCCAGCAGCTTAGTCTCCGGGGGGAGGAACACTGAAGCTTTCTTT.

V and J are TRBV5-6 and TRBJ1-1; TRBD1 might be the D (5 bases). Trimming removed 4 bases from V and 7 bases from J, with 11 bases in between. Per germline, CDR1 SGHDT and CDR2 YYEEEE. This CDR3 has 12 amino acids. CDR3 coding DNA: TGTGCCAGCAGCCGTTTCACAGGTGAAGCTTTCTTT. It translates to CASSRFTGEAFF.

The genes are TRBV24-1 and TRBJ2-1; 8 bases map to TRBD1. The CDR3 loop spans 16 amino acids. V lost 6 bases and J lost 0; bases outside the gene matches: 6. Germline values: CDR1 KGHDR, CDR2 SFDVKD. The CDR3 is CATSNQQGGSYNEQFF. CDR3 DNA sequence: TGTGCCACCAGTAACCAACAGGGGGGCTCCTACAATGAGCAGTTCTTC.

The CDR3 loop reads CASGQGAVNYGYTF. CDR3 DNA: TGTGCCAGCGGACAGGGGGCGGTCAACTATGGCTACACCTTC. V and J are TRBV2 and TRBJ1-2; 11 positions agree with TRBD1. Germline V gene lookup returns CDR1 SNHLY and CDR2 FYNNEI. Trimming at V came to 8 bases and at J to 2 bases, leaving 4 bases not matched to a gene. The CDR3 totals 14 residues.

The V gene is TRBV19, the J gene TRBJ1-1; 8 positions match TRBD1. The CDR3 is 17 amino acids. Trimming took 3 bases from V and 0 from J; bases not matched to a gene: 9. The germline gives CDR1 LNHDA, CDR2 SQIVND (reference sequence). CDR3 DNA sequence: TGTGCCAGTAGTATTATCCAGGGGGCAGGCATGAACACTGAAGCTTTCTTT. Translation: CASSIIQGAGMNTEAFF.

This clone has just one count. The rearrangement links TRBV11-2 to TRBJ1-6; TRBD1 agrees at 7 bases. J gave up 9 bases and V 0 bases, and 8 bases lay outside the gene matches. The CDR3 runs to 16 residues. CDR1 is SGHAT, CDR2 FQNNGV, per germline. The CDR3 nucleotides read TGTGCCAGCAGCTTAGAAACAGGGGTGAGGGGTTCACCCCTCCACTTT. The encoded protein is CASSLETGVRGSPLHF.

For the CDR3, the DNA is TGTGCCTGGACCACAGGGGGGAACACTGAAGCTTTCTTT. This encodes CAWTTGGNTEAFF. This chain uses TRBV30 with TRBJ1-1, with TRBD1 identical over 8 bases. Germline V lookup: CDR1 GTSNPN, CDR2 SVGIG (reference sequence). CDR3 length equals 13 residues. Trimming took 4 bases from V and 1 from J; bases not matched to a gene: 2.

The chain employs TRBV6-6 and TRBJ2-5, with 11 bases that match TRBD2. Germline V CDR1 and CDR2: MNHNY, SVGAGI (reference sequence). V dropped 8 bases and J dropped 1; count of bases not matched to a gene: 6. CDR3 length: 15 residues. CDR3 nucleotide sequence: TGTGCCAGCTGTGGGACTAGCGGCTCCCAAGAGACCCAGTACTTC. Amino acid sequence: CASCGTSGSQETQYF.

The gene calls are TRBV25-1 and TRBJ1-4, with D unresolved. V was trimmed by 6 bases and J by 8 bases, leaving 16 bases between them. The CDR3 sequence is 14 residues long. From germline, CDR1 is MGHDK and CDR2 SYGVNS. The CDR3 nucleotides are TGTGCCAGCAGGACATGCCCCGGGAAAGAAAAACTGTTTTTT. It specifies CASRTCPGKEKLFF.

The chain couples TRBV4-1 to TRBJ1-1; 10 positions agree with TRBD1. The ends lost 1 base at V and 1 base at J; junction bases unmatched: 3. CDR1 is MGHRA, CDR2 YSYEKL, per germline. The CDR3 loop spans 16 amino acids. CDR3 protein: CASSQAGTGANTEAFF. The CDR3, as DNA: TGCGCCAGCAGCCAAGCCGGGACAGGGGCGAACACTGAAGCTTTCTTT.

This sequence joins TRBV24-1 and TRBJ1-6; TRBD1 might be the D (5 bases). In germline, CDR1 is KGHDR, CDR2 SFDVKD. Deletions cut 5 bases from V and 7 bases from J, with 17 bases between. The CDR3 is 16 residues long. The DNA for the CDR3 is TGTGCCACCAGTGCCAGGGTTAGGCCGCTGAATTCACCCCTCCACTTT. Protein product: CATSARVRPLNSPLHF.

Written as DNA, the CDR3 is TGTGCCAGCAGTGATCCGGGTAGCTCCTACGAGCAGTACGTC. Translating gives CASSDPGSSYEQYV. This chain connects TRBV6-1 to TRBJ2-7, with no clear D. The germline gives CDR1 MNHNS, CDR2 SASEGT. Trimming pared 3 bases from V and 0 bases from J, leaving 9 bases between. This CDR3 has 14 amino acids.

The chain combines TRBV7-9 with TRBJ2-3; D unresolved. This CDR3 has 12 residues. V lost 3 bases, J lost 6 bases, and 7 bases lay in between. CDR1 and CDR2 (germline): SEHNR, FQNEAQ (reference sequence). CDR3 protein: CASSFDRDTQYF. In DNA form, the CDR3 reads TGTGCCAGCAGCTTCGATCGGGATACGCAGTATTTT. The variable domain in full, with the rest retrieved from reference TRBV7-9 and TRBJ2-3, is DTGVSQNPRHKITKRGQNVTFRCDPISEHNRLYWYRQTLGQGPEFLTYFQNEAQLEKSRLLSDRFSAERPKGSFSTLEIQRTEQGDSAMYLCASSFDRDTQYFGPGTRLTVL.

The chain combines TRBV7-9 with TRBJ2-7, with a possible D match to TRBD2 (5 bases). There are 14 residues in the CDR3. Deletions cut 1 base from V and 10 bases from J, with 17 bases between. Germline assignment: CDR1 SEHNR and CDR2 FQNEAQ (reference sequence). CDR3 sequence (DNA): TGTGCCAGCAGCTTAGGAGGGATTGAATACCCTCAGTACGTC. As protein: CASSLGGIEYPQYV.

This chain links TRBV6-6 with TRBJ1-2, with unresolved D. Trimming stripped 7 bases from V and 1 base from J, with 16 bases between. The CDR3 runs to 15 residues. Germline values: CDR1 MNHNY, CDR2 SVGAGI (reference sequence). This CDR3 is CASTRWADGNYGYTF. CDR3 nucleotides: TGTGCCAGCACCCGGTGGGCAGATGGTAACTATGGCTACACCTTC.